This T cell receptor (beta chain) was sequenced during a study of cytomegalovirus exposure and HLA in healthy donors (TCRdb year 2017). For the study in its entirety: An earlier analysis of 587 of the donors reported about 260 Gb of sequence data and roughly 120 million unique TCR beta sequences obtained from about 170 million T cells. Roughly five DR-DQ haplotypes were treated as single units for association and clustering because of strong linkage in the cohort. Donor age, sex, ethnicity and CMV serostatus were compiled together with the repertoire data. Of the roughly 410 genotyped donors, 65% to 90% were placed in the genetic ancestry cluster associated with self-reported Caucasian donors. Rather than using new phenotypic data, the later analysis identified candidate immune exposures from TCR beta sequences and from how often those sequences occurred across donors. All discovery cohort repertoires had been generated using a single sequencing platform. High-throughput TCR immunosequencing, statistical association of individual TCRs with disease status, and machine learning were combined to predict cytomegalovirus infection status. Besides the first cohort of roughly 700 subjects, a separate validation cohort made up of about 120 different subjects was used. In a later analysis, previously published TCR beta repertoires from 666 donors were re-analyzed and high-resolution HLA genotyping was added so that TCR occurrence patterns could be studied. An early release that covered several hundred HLA-typed donors contained approximately 300 gigabases of sequencing data and around 85 million unique TCR sequences. The study was designed to test whether signatures of past pathogen exposure could be identified by cataloging public T cell receptors. The study used immunosequencing to profile the T cell repertoires of 600 to 850 subjects and linked those repertoires to cytomegalovirus serostatus. In a later genetic analysis, genome-wide SNP genotypes for about three fifths of the roughly 670 donors were used, and that subset was treated as a discovery cohort. Among around 400 genotyped donors of the cohort, an average of roughly 240,000 unique TCR beta nucleotide sequences were sequenced per donor, around 18% of them non-productive. Both class I and class II loci were covered by HLA typing, at four-digit resolution. An earlier analysis of more than 450 of the donors used high-throughput TCR beta sequencing to judge whether each TCR beta V gene segment behaved as functional or pseudogenic. The number of typed donors differed by locus: about 620-640 for A, B, C, DRB1 and DQB1; approximately 520 for DQA1; 606 for DPA1; and around 470 for DPB1.

Trimming leaves V shorter by 3 bases and J shorter by 0 bases, with the junction holding 0 bases beyond the gene matches. The germline V gene specifies SQVTM as CDR1 and ANQGSEA as CDR2. From the cysteine through the phenylalanine, the CDR3 covers 15 amino acids. Only CDR3 DNA is held: 45 bases, read in frame from base 1. The cohort was made up of 666 healthy bone marrow donors. All cohort members were sampled while nominally healthy, although unrecorded immune exposures were likely present. The donor was CMV seronegative and belonged to the group of 352 seronegative cohort members. Every donor gave a peripheral blood sample, and the peripheral blood mononuclear cells from that sample were used for TCR beta sequencing. Genomic DNA extraction from the blood cell samples was performed with the Qiagen DNeasy Blood Extraction Kit. Libraries were made using the immunoSEQ multiplex PCR assay. For the multiplex PCR, a mixture combining 60 forward primers for TCR Vbeta segments and 13 reverse primers for TCR Jbeta segments was used. Amplification of the CDR3 region of rearranged TCR beta genes was performed with a multiplex PCR assay on genomic DNA. The Illumina HiSeq System was used to sequence the amplified TCR beta libraries as 87-base-pair reads. Turning to the authors' computational methods: A later analysis counted tens of millions of unique TCR beta chains across the 650 to 700 repertoires, and some 11 million of these chains were shared by at least two donors. Raw reads were error-corrected and collapsed into unique sequences by a nearest-neighbor algorithm in which closely related sequences were merged to remove PCR and sequencing errors. To assign V, D and J gene segments, CDR3 sequences were aligned to IMGT reference sequences. For a sequence to be retained, a match of at least six nucleotides to both a V gene segment and a J gene segment was required. Rearrangements were called productive when the CDR3 lacked stop codons and stayed in frame with V and J; all others were non-productive. Following IMGT convention, CDR3 was defined as the stretch from the second conserved V-encoded cysteine to the conserved J-encoded phenylalanine. The earlier analysis of a few hundred of the donors excluded any sequence lacking an unambiguous match to a single V gene segment. In an earlier analysis of more than 500 of the donors, a V segment was called functional when productive rearrangements were above 56.7%, and segregating when the standard deviation between donors exceeded 5%. To diagnose cytomegalovirus status from the catalog of TCR beta chain sequences, a statistical classification framework was built. In a later analysis, V and J genes were assigned by comparing TCR nucleotide sequences against IMGT/GENE-DB human TR gene sequences. A later analysis assigned CDR3 sequences and most-parsimonious VDJ recombination scenarios with the TCRdist pipeline. In a later analysis, each TCR beta chain was defined by its CDR3 amino acid sequence together with its V-gene family, and reads lacking a unique V-gene family were excluded. In a later analysis, nearly 600 highly shared, low-generation-probability nucleotide sequences were removed to address suspected cross-contamination and a sequencing artifact. In a later analysis, a clonal expansion index was calculated for each public chain from normalized within-repertoire ranks of inferred template counts. In a later analysis, generation probabilities were computed using a VDJ recombination model fitted to out-of-frame rearrangements, and the results were checked against IGoR. In a later analysis, hypergeometric tests were used to score TCR-TCR, TCR-HLA and TCR-CMV co-occurrence, with a repertoire-size bias correction applied to TCR pairs. To estimate false discovery rates, a later analysis permuted the HLA or CMV assignments 20 times. In a later analysis, co-occurring TCRs were grouped using DBSCAN, with TCRdist sequence similarity added in when clustering inside HLA-allele-positive subsets. Repertoires with fewer than 30,000 or more than 120,000 public chains, plus five repertoires with anomalous nucleotide sharing, were excluded from co-occurrence clustering. Here the immuneACCESS table is served through TCRdb, limited to in-frame sequences with V and J called. Missing clones are a known gap in these copies; in checked studies unresolved V genes cover under half, and the rest lacks a known reason. That table is the source of V, J and clone size, and D and trimming were worked out from the DNA. A total of over 150,000 clones appear in this sample, approximately 81% of them only once. The top ten constitute 0.38% of the sample.

Notes on this clone: The target of this receptor is not known. Per-base qualities were not stored, and no clone one base away is much larger.

The investigation overall reported the following: In both the original and validation cohorts, the classifier was reported to diagnose cytomegalovirus status with high specificity and sensitivity. According to a later genetic analysis, donors in an Asian-associated ancestry cluster had fewer N-insertions in productive TCRs than the approximately 610-donor mean. Broadly in line with IMGT annotations, most TCR beta V segments showed up in productive rearrangements about 90% or about 30% of the time in an earlier analysis of some 590 of the donors. Some IMGT-functional V segments, including TRBV6-2 and TRBV6-3, could not be told apart with the 87-base-pair reads, so those segments were excluded. According to a later analysis, TCR association rates differed among HLA loci, with DRB1 alleles showing the most associated TCRs and HLA-C alleles showing the fewest. V-gene and J-gene trimming of TCR beta chains was associated with a missense DCLRE1C variant in a later genetic analysis, and the association was replicated in an independent cohort. Several of the top co-occurrence clusters appeared to be linked to parvovirus B19, influenza, CMV and Epstein-Barr virus, according to a later analysis. HLA typing was unavailable for some donors at each locus, so association tests used only the typed subset. In a later analysis, most CMV-associated TCR beta chains were found to appear HLA-restricted, with HLA associations seemingly driven largely by CMV exposure. Only TCR beta chains were sequenced in this cohort, and the absence of alpha or paired-chain data limited detectable features. Because counts were too low, some 16 rarely observed V segments, including chromosome 9 orphons, were excluded from the earlier analysis of several hundred of the donors. Linkage disequilibrium might explain the correlated functional status among segregating V segments, but an unknown experimental factor could not be excluded. Presence/absence analyses assumed roughly uniform sequencing depth across donors, an assumption that may not hold. When HLA alleles, especially DR and DQ, strongly co-occurred, attributing TCR associations to individual alleles was difficult. A few of the identified cytomegalovirus-associated TCR beta chains were confirmed in vitro to be specific for cytomegalovirus antigens. The only immune exposure information available for the cohort was CMV serostatus. In the study, around 160 TCR beta chains were listed as associated with cytomegalovirus. A cluster of highly shared sequence variants was judged likely to be a technical artifact of the sequencing pipeline. A further reported finding was that TCR beta sequences accurately predicted the HLA-A and HLA-B alleles for most subjects in the first cohort. While some public TCRs were present in many individuals, most TCR sequences turned up only very rarely across donors. According to the authors, the approach could potentially be generalized to other disease states and immunological phenotypes. In a later analysis, HLA-associated TCR beta chains showed more clonal expansion and lower generation probabilities than non-associated chains that were equally common. Specific HLA alleles were associated with 16,951 TCR beta sequences at a false discovery rate of 0.05 in a later analysis.

This chain is built from TRBV29-1 and TRBJ2-2; TRBD2 lines up with 11 middle nucleotides. The specimen was PBMCs. The receptor's source is a boy aged 2 to 9 in good health and CMV-seronegative. Read as DNA, the sequence is TGCAGCGTTGAGGGACTAGCGGCGAACACCGGGGAGCTGTTTTTT. Its coded protein is CSVEGLAANTGELFF.